This TCR beta chain was found in a study of early T cells in non-severe SARS-CoV-2 infection. Across the whole study: Unsorted whole-blood RNA was sequenced in bulk, leaving chains unpaired.

Attachment of unique molecular identifiers to individual cDNA molecules was performed. TCRdb redid the calling of the 5' RACE reads with MiXCR, one entry per CDR3 protein. The repertoire holds 45,000 to 75,000 distinct CDR3 sequences, with approximately 5.6% as singletons. Study findings and constraints: Private and CD4 specificities were missed by VDJdb matching, which favored anti-spike CD8 responses.

Comments on this clonotype: Its target is unknown.

This TCR was recovered from an adult who was a healthcare worker with PCR-confirmed SARS-CoV-2 infection or an uninfected control (not recorded which). Sequencing input: whole blood.

The CDR3 loop reads CASSMGQGRNEQYF. DNA for the CDR3: TGCGCCAGCAGCATGGGACAGGGCCGAAACGAGCAGTACTTC. The rearrangement joins TRBV5-1 to TRBJ2-7; 9 nucleotides agree with TRBD1. Losses at the gene ends were 4 bases for V and 5 bases for J; bases not matched to a gene: 7. Looked up from germline, CDR1 is SGHRS and CDR2 is YFSETQ. This CDR3 is 14 amino acids long. The full variable domain, completed using reference TRBV5-1 and TRBJ2-7, is KAGVTQTPRYLIKTRGQQVTLSCSPISGHRSVSWYQQTPGQGLQFLFEYFSETQRNKGNFPGRFSGRQFSNSRSEMNVSTLELGDSALYLCASSMGQGRNEQYFGPGTRLTVT.